This entry concerns a single TCR beta chain. Its antigen has not been determined. As the CDR3 is not closed by the conserved phenylalanine or tryptophan, this likely results from a read error. The library was made by 5' RACE. The sequencer listed for this sample is Illumina HiSeq 2500. The second PCR ran for about 7 to 11 cycles and used a J-beta primer mix along with a sample-barcoded 5' primer. A unique molecular identifier was introduced onto each TCR beta cDNA molecule by a template-switch 5' adaptor carrying 12 random nucleotides. Each sample yielded at least 3 million CDR3-containing paired-end reads. First-strand cDNA synthesis was performed from all RNA using the Mint cDNA synthesis kit, with priming by a TRBC-specific oligonucleotide. After uracil-DNA glycosylase treatment, a first 18-cycle PCR used universal primers M1SS and BC2_uni_R on all cDNA. Per the authors' processing: For normalization, 1 million high-quality reads, each with a distinct molecular identifier, were randomly selected from each sample. Instead of being binned into consensus sequences, reads that shared molecular identifiers were thrown out. CDR3 identification, clonotype clustering and error correction used MiTCR with a Q25 quality threshold and the strictest error-elimination algorithm. A nonparametric unseen species model with Euler transformation was used to estimate lower-bound total TCR beta diversity. TCRdb took the public reads, trimmed them with fastp at Q25, ran MiXCR for clone calling and kept in-frame beta chains. CDR3 protein duplicates are merged, each entry listing the most common genes and DNA. The V and J calls follow TCRdb's processing rather than the paper's. The sample includes just over 800,000 distinct CDR3 sequences, with around 68% observed a single time. Clones ranked in the top ten supply around 30% of the sample.

The data are from a study of blood T cells in healthy people across ages (dated by TCRdb to between 2014 and 2017). At the level of the whole study: In model experiments, template switching captured roughly one uniquely barcoded TCR beta cDNA molecule for every two T cells. Age-related changes in TCR beta repertoire diversity were measured in the study by deep sequencing normalized with unique cDNA molecular identifiers. Donors were grouped into four age groups: young (average approximately 16 years), middle-aged (39), aged (62) and long-lived (around 80). Donors of different ages were randomly distributed across sequencing lanes to avoid experimental bias. Two additional independent replicas of 1 million unique cDNA reads from the same blood draw were analyzed for two donors (one aged 18 to 30 and one aged 80 or older). Overall results and qualifications from the work: As age increased, observed TCR beta diversity per million T cells dropped in a roughly linear way, and a significant reduction was already evident by age 40. Conclusive comparison of naive and antigen-experienced compartments was prevented by the profiling of bulk unsorted PBMCs. Compared with the aged group, more naive CD4+ T cells, fewer expanded clones and increased TCR diversity were shown by the long-lived group, suggesting age selection. A strong correlation was found between observed TCR beta diversity and the percentage of naive T cells measured by flow cytometry. Because the CMV infection status of the donors was unknown, age-related changes in expanded clonotypes may potentially have been confounded. Estimates of total diversity based on one million sequenced T cells were considered lower bounds and underestimates.

A total of 14 residues make up the CDR3, ends included. Kept here is only the CDR3 DNA, which spans 42 bases and is read in frame from base 1. Trimming removed 6 bases from V and 2 bases from J, leaving 14 bases between the germline ends. CDR1 and CDR2 are drawn from the germline V gene: SGHTA, FQGNSA. Systemically healthy Caucasian individuals from Russia, approximately 39 in total and aged roughly 6 to 100 years, were included as donors. Roughly 10 milliliters of peripheral blood were collected from each donor into EDTA-treated Vacutainer tubes. Ficoll-Paque density-gradient centrifugation was used to isolate PBMCs, with at least 7 million obtained per sample. Total RNA was extracted from PBMCs with Trizol reagent, with at least 6 micrograms obtained per sample. For every donor, flow cytometry on a PBMC aliquot measured the percentage of naive CD45RAhigh/CD27high T cells.

Sequencing was performed on blood. The TCR sequence derives from a man aged 25 to 45 in good health. This chain joins TRBV7-2 to TRBJ2-7; too little of a D gene remains to name it. CDR3 protein: CASSVVRVPYEQYL. The DNA sequence reads TGTGCCAGCAGTGTAGTAAGGGTTCCCTACGAGCAGTACCTC.